This TCR beta chain was recovered during a study of T cell responses to AZD1222 COVID-19 vaccine. Findings and caveats of the study: Clonal diversity was possibly underestimated; the donors were predominantly white British and more often female. Spike-specific TCRs gained breadth and depth after people received two AZD1222 doses. Among AZD1222 vaccinees, only six or seven were seropositive at baseline. Nearly half of spike-specific TCRs reportedly go after variant regions that carry no mutations.

On this clone itself: Its antigen is not known.

Germline lookup yields CDR1 SGDLS and CDR2 YYNGEE. V shed 3 bases and J shed 0 bases, with 13 bases lying between them. The CDR3 loop spans 16 amino acids. This table comes from immunoSEQ multiplex PCR, and its TCRdb copy is limited to in-frame clones, with some not included. Among 140,000 to 150,000 clones listed, around 90% were seen once. The sequenced sample was peripheral blood, obtained on day 0 of MenACWY control vaccination. The chain uses TRBV9 and TRBJ1-3; D uncertain. This sequence originates from an adult in good health. CDR3 sequence (DNA): TGTGCCAGCAGCGCCCCGGGTGGAAGCTCTGGAAACACCATATATTTT. Its translation is CASSAPGGSSGNTIYF. Supplemented by reference TRBV9 and TRBJ1-3, the full variable domain reads DSGVTQTPKHLITATGQRVTLRCSPRSGDLSVYWYQQSLDQGLQFLIQYYNGEERAKGNILERFSAQQFPDLHSELNLSSLELGDSALYFCASSAPGGSSGNTIYFGEGSWLTVV.